The 27 T cell receptor beta chains listed next were all sequenced from one sample in a study of post-analysis software for immune sequencing data. The study, taken as a whole, reports: Compared with controls, patients had more of about 5 TRBV segments, including TRBV5-6, TRBV5-1 and TRBV20-1.

Antigen specificity for these receptors is unknown. Each TCR beta cDNA library carried unique molecular identifiers. In TCRdb, the PCR reads were re-called with MiXCR into one record per CDR3 protein. Among 750,000 to 950,000 distinct CDR3 sequences listed, approximately 50% were seen once. The sequencing input was blood. Receptors were obtained from a girl aged 10-17 years with multiple sclerosis.

The V call is TRBV4-1, the J call TRBJ2-4; 10 positions match TRBD1. With the DNA end fitting TRBJ2-7 better, the J assignment may be wrong. Germline V gene data show CDR1 as MGHRA and CDR2 as YSYEKL. The CDR3 runs to 16 residues. The DNA of the CDR3 is TGCGCCAGCAGCCAACTCCGGGACAGGGGCCCCTACGAGCAGTACTTC. Its protein product is CASSQLRDRGPYEQYF.

The chain combines TRBV7-8 with TRBJ2-1, with 11 bases lining up with TRBD2. This CDR3 is built from 17 residues. Germline V gives CDR1 SGHVS, CDR2 FQNEAQ. J was trimmed by 9 bases and V by 0 bases; bases with no gene match: 10. In nucleotides, the CDR3 is TGTGCCAGCAGCTTAGCGTCGGGTAGCGGGAGGGCCGCTGAGCAGTTCTTC. This sequence encodes CASSLASGSGRAAEQFF.

The genes are TRBV12-3 or TRBV12-4 and TRBJ2-3, with 8 nucleotides matching TRBD2. After removal of 2 bases from V and 5 bases from J, the junction contained 6 bases not matched to a gene. CDR3 length: 15 residues. CDR3 amino acids: CASSLRGGLLDTQYF. The CDR3 coding sequence is TGTGCCAGCAGTTTACGGGGGGGTTTACTAGATACGCAGTATTTT.

This clonotype was seen only a few times. The rearrangement uses TRBV20-1 and TRBJ2-5, with 9 bases identical to TRBD2. The germline V gene has CDR1 DFQATT and CDR2 SNEGSKA (reference sequence). V shed 6 bases, J shed 4 bases, and the junction held 9 bases outside the gene matches. The CDR3 sequence is 14 residues long. The CDR3 region has the DNA TGCAGTGCCGGGGGTAGCGGGAGTTTAGAGACCCAGTACTTC. Protein product: CSAGGSGSLETQYF.

This chain connects TRBV6-1 to TRBJ2-4; 15 bases agree with TRBD2. Germline lookup yields CDR1 MNHNS and CDR2 SASEGT. V trimming: 4 bases; J trimming: 8 bases; junction bases outside the gene matches: 18. This CDR3 has 20 residues. CDR3 in amino acids: CASSAYTSWTSGRAGHIQYF. The CDR3 DNA sequence: TGTGCCAGCAGTGCGTACACGTCCTGGACTAGCGGGAGGGCCGGGCACATTCAGTACTTC.

This clonotype has only one observation. V and J are TRBV20-1 and TRBJ2-4; 7 nucleotides match TRBD2. Germline assignment: CDR1 DFQATT and CDR2 SNEGSKA (reference sequence). V was pared by 0 bases and J by 1 base, with 6 bases of the junction left unmatched. This CDR3 comprises 16 residues. The CDR3 region is CSARDEGRGAKNIQYF. DNA of the CDR3: TGCAGTGCTAGAGATGAGGGGCGGGGGGCCAAAAACATTCAGTACTTC.

V and J are TRBV6-2 or TRBV6-3 and TRBJ1-1; no reliable D call. V was pared by 6 bases and J by 2 bases, with 16 bases between. Germline V gene lookup returns CDR1 MNHEY and CDR2 SVGEGT. CDR3 size: 15 residues. CDR3 loop: CASRPRGTANTEAFF. The CDR3 DNA is TGTGCCAGCAGACCCCGCGGCACGGCTAACACTGAAGCTTTCTTT.

This chain links TRBV5-1 with TRBJ2-1, with D maybe TRBD1 (6 bases). V gave up 0 bases and J gave up 7 bases, with 17 bases separating them. The germline V gene encodes CDR1 SGHRS and CDR2 YFSETQ. The CDR3 runs 16 residues. CDR3 in DNA: TGCGCCAGCAGCTTGGCCCCAGGGTTGCAGGGGAATGAGCAGTTCTTC. Translating gives CASSLAPGLQGNEQFF.

The V gene is TRBV29-1, the J gene TRBJ2-5, with a tentative D call TRBD1 (5 bases). V gave up 6 bases and J gave up 11 bases, with 22 bases separating them. CDR1 is SQVTM, CDR2 ANQGSEA, per germline. The CDR3 totals 13 residues. The CDR3: CSVSRVLNGEQYF. CDR3 DNA: TGCAGCGTCAGCAGGGTTCTAAATGGAGAGCAGTACTTC.

V and J are TRBV7-9 and TRBJ2-3; 7 bases fit TRBD2. Germline loops: CDR1 SEHNR, CDR2 FQNEAQ (reference sequence). The CDR3 is made up of 16 amino acids. V dropped 2 bases and J dropped 2; count of bases not matched to a gene: 7. DNA for the CDR3: TGTGCCAGCAGCTTATGGGGTAGCGGGTTCACAGATACGCAGTATTTT. Translating gives CASSLWGSGFTDTQYF.

The J gene is TRBJ1-2, the V gene TRBV7-2, with D maybe TRBD1 (6 bases). The CDR3 sequence is 14 residues long. Germline V lookup: CDR1 SGHTA, CDR2 FQGNSA. V was cut by 5 bases and J by 2 bases, with 12 bases left in between. CDR3 protein: CASSAVGTNYGYTF. The DNA for the CDR3 is TGTGCCAGCAGCGCCGTAGGGACAAACTATGGCTACACCTTC. Together with reference TRBV7-2 and TRBJ1-2, the CDR3 gives the full variable domain: GAGVSQSPSNKVTEKGKDVELRCDPISGHTALYWYRQSLGQGLEFLIYFQGNSAPDKSGLPSDRFSAERTGGSVSTLTIQRTQQEDSAVYLCASSAVGTNYGYTFGSGTRLTVV.

The V gene is TRBV20-1, the J gene TRBJ2-5; D is perhaps TRBD2 (6 bases). The CDR3 runs 13 residues. CDR1 DFQATT and CDR2 SNEGSKA come from the germline V gene (reference sequence). V lost 4 bases and J 4 bases, leaving 13 bases between the germline ends. In DNA form, the CDR3 reads TGCAGTGCTACCGACGGGAGACTAGAGACCCAGTACTTC. Translation: CSATDGRLETQYF.

The genes are TRBV29-1 and TRBJ1-2; the D is unclear. Trimming left V 4 bases short and J 9 bases short, with 12 bases between. The CDR3 contains 11 residues. Germline V gene data show CDR1 as SQVTM and CDR2 as ANQGSEA. The CDR3 DNA reads as TGCAGCGTTGGGACGGAAAGCAGCTACACCTTC. The encoded protein is CSVGTESSYTF. The whole variable domain, remainder taken from reference TRBV29-1 and TRBJ1-2, is SAVISQKPSRDICQRGTSLTIQCQVDSQVTMMFWYRQQPGQSLTLIATANQGSEATYESGFVIDKFPISRPNLTFSTLTVSNMSPEDSSIYLCSVGTESSYTFGSGTRLTVV.

The rearrangement uses TRBV12-3 or TRBV12-4 and TRBJ1-6; 7 bases line up with TRBD1. This CDR3 contains 13 residues. After removal of 6 bases from V and 13 bases from J, the junction contained 9 bases not matched to a gene. The CDR3 here is CASRGQWASPLHF. The DNA for the CDR3 is TGTGCCAGCAGGGGACAGTGGGCCTCCCCCCTCCACTTT.

The chain links TRBV14 to TRBJ2-7; TRBD1 matches 8 bases. The CDR3 covers 16 residues. J was trimmed by 2 bases and V by 4 bases; bases with no gene match: 10. CDR1 SGHDN and CDR2 FVKESK come from the germline V gene. The CDR3 protein is CASSLRTGQVTYEQYF. The CDR3 DNA sequence: TGTGCCAGCAGCCTACGGACAGGGCAGGTTACCTACGAGCAGTACTTC.

As concerns this clonotype: Given the absence of the conserved phenylalanine or tryptophan at the CDR3 end, a read error is likely. The rearrangement joins TRBV6-5 to TRBJ1-2, with 7 bases that match TRBD1. Trimming at V came to 6 bases and at J to 2 bases, leaving 0 bases not matched to a gene. CDR1 is MNHEY, CDR2 SVGAGI, per germline. This CDR3 has 12 amino acids. CDR3: CASRQGNYGYTV. Written as DNA, the CDR3 is TGTGCCAGCAGACAGGGGAACTATGGCTACACCGTC.

The rearrangement joins TRBV7-9 to TRBJ2-5, with D tentatively TRBD2 (5 bases). The germline gives CDR1 SEHNR, CDR2 FQNEAQ (reference sequence). CDR3 size: 15 residues. V lost 5 bases, J lost 1 base, and 14 bases lay in between. CDR3 DNA: TGTGCCAGCAGCGTGTGGAGGCAGGCCCAAGAGACCCAGTACTTC. It encodes CASSVWRQAQETQYF.

This chain uses TRBV6-1 with TRBJ1-6; D unclear. Germline V CDR1 and CDR2: MNHNS, SASEGT. The CDR3 has 17 residues. Trimming removed 2 bases from V and 3 bases from J, with 14 bases in between. CDR3: CASSELAEMYYNSPLHF. The CDR3 DNA reads as TGTGCCAGCAGTGAATTGGCGGAGATGTACTATAATTCACCCCTCCACTTT.

The V call is TRBV5-5, the J call TRBJ2-1; TRBD1 matches 8 bases. Germline assignment: CDR1 SGHKS and CDR2 YYEKEE (reference sequence). V lost 1 base to trimming and J lost 8 bases; unmatched junction nucleotides: 11. This CDR3 is built from 16 residues. This chain's CDR3 is CASSLILRQGAYEQFF. The CDR3 nucleotides are TGTGCCAGCAGCTTGATATTACGTCAGGGGGCGTATGAGCAGTTCTTC.

V usage is TRBV27 and J usage is TRBJ2-7; D unclear. The CDR3 consists of 15 residues. Trimming removed 2 bases at V and 2 bases at J, with 13 bases between. Germline V CDR1 and CDR2: MNHEY, SMNVEV (reference sequence). CDR3 sequence (DNA): TGTGCCAGCAGTTTAGGCTTAAGTCCAACCTACGAGCAGTACTTC. It codes for CASSLGLSPTYEQYF.

On this clonotype: The junction and the germline gene differ at one end; a read error may be behind it. The chain is built from TRBV5-1 and TRBJ2-7; the D gene is possibly TRBD2 (6 bases). The CDR3 has 15 residues. CDR1 and CDR2 (germline): SGHRS, YFSETQ. CDR3 region: CASSLAGGVTYKQYF. CDR3 nucleotides: TGCGCCAGCAGCTTGGCCGGCGGGGTAACCTACAAGCAGTACTTC. Complete variable domain (other parts from reference TRBV5-1 and TRBJ2-7): KAGVTQTPRYLIKTRGQQVTLSCSPISGHRSVSWYQQTPGQGLQFLFEYFSETQRNKGNFPGRFSGRQFSNSRSEMNVSTLELGDSALYLCASSLAGGVTYKQYFGPGTRLTVT.

The V call is TRBV12-3 or TRBV12-4, the J call TRBJ1-5, with TRBD1 matching over 7 bases. This CDR3 region has 17 residues. Germline trimming cut 5 bases from V and 7 bases from J; bases unmatched to any gene: 17. The CDR3 region is CASSLKGGAGIGQPQHF. CDR3 bases: TGTGCCAGCAGTCTGAAAGGGGGCGCAGGTATAGGCCAGCCCCAGCATTTT.

V usage is TRBV7-3 and J usage is TRBJ1-1; D is ambiguous. Germline V CDR1 and CDR2: SGHTA, FQGTGA. V lost 3 bases to trimming and J lost 1 base, with 15 bases between them. The CDR3 consists of 16 residues. The CDR3 here is CASSFMAGPRNTEAFF. DNA for the CDR3: TGTGCCAGCAGCTTTATGGCAGGTCCTCGGAACACTGAAGCTTTCTTT.

This chain uses TRBV20-1 with TRBJ2-7, with D perhaps TRBD1 (6 bases). Germline V gene data show CDR1 as DFQATT and CDR2 as SNEGSKA (reference sequence). V was trimmed by 6 bases and J by 0 bases, leaving 15 bases between them. The length of the CDR3 is 14 residues. The CDR3 loop reads CSATHRVSSYEQYF. CDR3 nucleotide sequence: TGCAGTGCAACTCACAGGGTCAGCTCCTACGAGCAGTACTTC.

The genes are TRBV7-3 and TRBJ2-3; the D is unclear. From germline, CDR1 is SGHTA and CDR2 FQGTGA. Trimming shortened V by 4 bases and J by 4 bases, and 6 bases separated the two germline ends. The CDR3 length is 12 residues. The CDR3 region is CASSSSPDTQYF. The CDR3 DNA follows: TGTGCCAGCAGCTCCTCTCCAGATACGCAGTATTTT.

This clonotype was picked up a small number of times. The chain is built from TRBV29-1 and TRBJ2-1; a possible D gene is TRBD2 (5 bases). Per germline, CDR1 SQVTM and CDR2 ANQGSEA. The V end was cut by 4 bases, the J end by 0 bases, with 19 bases between. CDR3 size: 17 residues. For the CDR3, the DNA is TGCAGCGTTGTTCGGAACCGGGGTCTCAGCTCCTACAATGAGCAGTTCTTC. It is translated as CSVVRNRGLSSYNEQFF.

The chain is built from TRBV3-1 and TRBJ1-2; unclear D gene. Germline CDR1 reads LGHDT; CDR2 reads YNNKEL (reference sequence). Trimming removed 1 base from V and 5 bases from J, with 8 bases in between. The CDR3 runs to 13 residues. The CDR3 DNA reads as TGTGCCAGCAGCCAAGGAAAGGTTTATGGCTACACCTTC. Translation: CASSQGKVYGYTF.